Each of the 17 T cell receptor beta chains below was sequenced from the same sample in a study of T cell responses to AZD1222 COVID-19 vaccine. Assay used: immunoSEQ multiplex PCR; TCRdb lists only in-frame clones, some missing. The sample has over 150,000 clones; 80% to 90% are singletons. The sample here was peripheral blood, taken on day 0 of AZD1222 vaccination. The receptors originated from an adult in good health.

This chain links TRBV7-9 with TRBJ1-2; D possibly corresponds to TRBD1 (6 bases). V shed 1 base and J shed 4 bases, with 10 bases lying between them. The CDR3 is 14 residues long. CDR1 is SEHNR and CDR2 is FQNEAQ in the germline V gene (reference sequence). The CDR3 DNA reads TGTGCCAGCAGCTTAGTGGGGGGCGCCTATGGCTACACCTTC. It codes for CASSLVGGAYGYTF.

The chain links TRBV6-5 to TRBJ1-2; tentative D call: TRBD1 (5 bases). Trimming shortened V by 0 bases and J by 2 bases, and 10 bases separated the two germline ends. This CDR3 comprises 15 residues. Germline CDR1 MNHEY, CDR2 SVGAGI. The chain's CDR3 is CASSYSNAGNYGYTF. The CDR3 DNA is TGTGCCAGCAGTTACTCGAACGCAGGGAACTATGGCTACACCTTC.

The V and J genes are TRBV16 and TRBJ2-1, with D unresolved. Trimming left V 5 bases short and J 2 bases short, with 13 bases between. Germline values: CDR1 KGHSY, CDR2 FQNENV. The CDR3 consists of 15 residues. CDR3 residues: CASSVDPAAYNEQFF. In DNA form, the CDR3 reads TGTGCCAGCAGCGTCGACCCCGCTGCCTACAATGAGCAGTTCTTC.

The gene calls are TRBV5-1 and TRBJ1-1; maybe TRBD1 (5 bases). Germline loops: CDR1 SGHRS, CDR2 YFSETQ. Trimming removed 2 bases from V and 6 bases from J, with 11 bases in between. The CDR3 extends over 13 amino acids. For the CDR3, the DNA is TGCGCCAGCAGCTTCCTACGGGGCGCTGAAGCTTTCTTT. It translates to CASSFLRGAEAFF.

This clone showed up just once. This rearrangement joins TRBV7-9 to TRBJ1-6; D is possibly TRBD1 (5 bases). Per germline, CDR1 SEHNR and CDR2 FQNEAQ (reference sequence). Trimming removed 6 bases at V and 5 bases at J, with 11 bases between. The CDR3 contains 14 residues. CDR3 bases: TGTGCCAGCAGAGACAGTTCGAATAATTCACCCCTCCACTTT. Encoded protein: CASRDSSNNSPLHF.

The rearrangement links TRBV29-1 to TRBJ2-7; possibly TRBD2 for D (5 bases). The CDR3 is made up of 14 amino acids. From germline, CDR1 is SQVTM and CDR2 ANQGSEA. The ends were cut back, 7 bases at V and 0 bases at J, with 16 bases in the middle. The CDR3 region has the DNA TGCAGCGCGAGGGTGGACCCCAGCTCCTACGAGCAGTACTTC. Its translation: CSARVDPSSYEQYF.

The J gene is TRBJ2-1, the V gene TRBV2, with 7 nucleotides matching TRBD2. Germline CDR1 is SNHLY and CDR2 is FYNNEI. J gave up 8 bases and V 7 bases, and 17 bases lay outside the gene matches. The CDR3 is 16 residues long. CDR3 nucleotides: TGTGCCAGCACCCCTAAGGTCCTAGCGGTTATGTATGAGCAGTTCTTC. It codes for CASTPKVLAVMYEQFF.

This chain joins TRBV28 and TRBJ1-5; the D gene is possibly TRBD1 (6 bases). V lost 7 bases and J 2 bases, leaving 15 bases between the germline ends. CDR1 and CDR2 (germline): MDHEN, SYDVKM. This CDR3 spans 15 amino acids. The CDR3: CASTEMGGGNQPQHF. The CDR3 DNA is TGTGCCAGCACCGAGATGGGGGGCGGCAATCAGCCCCAGCATTTT. Combining the CDR3 with reference TRBV28 and TRBJ1-5 gives the whole variable domain DVKVTQSSRYLVKRTGEKVFLECVQDMDHENMFWYRQDPGLGLRLIYFSYDVKMKEKGDIPEGYSVSREKKERFSLILESASTNQTSMYLCASTEMGGGNQPQHFGDGTRLSIL.

This chain links TRBV28 with TRBJ2-7; 16 nucleotides match TRBD2. Germline V lookup: CDR1 MDHEN, CDR2 SYDVKM. V lost 3 bases to trimming and J lost 3 bases; unmatched junction nucleotides: 11. This CDR3 spans 19 amino acids. This chain's CDR3 is CASSFAQWGLAGGFYEQYF. Written as DNA, the CDR3 is TGTGCCAGCAGTTTCGCCCAGTGGGGACTAGCGGGAGGGTTCTACGAGCAGTACTTC.

The chain carries TRBV7-2 and TRBJ2-1, with D perhaps matching TRBD2 (6 bases). V lost 2 bases and J 10 bases, leaving 12 bases between the germline ends. The CDR3 extends over 13 amino acids. CDR1 and CDR2 from the germline V gene are SGHTA and FQGNSA. CDR3 sequence: CASSLMEGIEQFF. CDR3 coding DNA: TGTGCCAGCAGCTTAATGGAGGGAATAGAGCAGTTCTTC.

V is TRBV19 and J is TRBJ1-6, with D perhaps matching TRBD1 (6 bases). The CDR3 is 17 amino acids. The V gene lost 2 bases and the J gene lost 10 bases, with 21 bases spanning the gap. Germline CDR1 is LNHDA and CDR2 is SQIVND (reference sequence). CDR3 amino acids: CASSITSRGAQGSPLHF. DNA of the CDR3: TGTGCCAGTAGTATAACGAGTCGGGGTGCTCAGGGGTCACCCCTCCACTTT.

This clone is a singleton in its sample. The chain links TRBV28 to TRBJ1-3; D unresolved. Between the trimmed V and J ends, which lost 5 bases and 3 bases, there was a span of 20 bases. There are 17 residues in the CDR3. The germline V gene has CDR1 MDHEN and CDR2 SYDVKM. The CDR3 coding sequence is TGTGCCAGCAGTCCAATAAAATCCCCCTCGTTTGGAAACACCATATATTTT. It encodes CASSPIKSPSFGNTIYF.

J is TRBJ2-3 and V is TRBV24-1; D remains ambiguous. Trimming pared 5 bases from V and 6 bases from J, leaving 5 bases between. The CDR3 loop spans 11 amino acids. Germline CDR1 KGHDR, CDR2 SFDVKD. The DNA for the CDR3 is TGTGCCACCAGTGTGGGGGATACGCAGTATTTT. Translated: CATSVGDTQYF.

This clone was seen a single time. The chain combines TRBV29-1 with TRBJ1-2; D call uncertain. Germline loops: CDR1 SQVTM, CDR2 ANQGSEA. Trimming took off 4 bases at V and 1 base at J, with 10 bases between the two ends. The CDR3 sequence is 13 residues long. The CDR3 region is CSVARDYNYGYTF. CDR3 coding DNA: TGCAGCGTTGCTAGAGACTATAACTATGGCTACACCTTC.

This clone was observed a few times. The J gene is TRBJ2-1, the V gene TRBV4-3; D is ambiguous. Germline CDR1 LGHNA, CDR2 YSLEER. The CDR3 loop spans 17 amino acids. Trimming removed 3 bases at V and 4 bases at J, with 19 bases between. CDR3 in amino acids: CASSQSPVLLHYNEQFF. CDR3 DNA sequence: TGCGCCAGCAGCCAGAGCCCTGTCCTGTTACATTACAATGAGCAGTTCTTC.

The sample holds a few counts of this clone. This sequence joins TRBV2 and TRBJ1-2, with unresolved D. Germline-derived CDR1 and CDR2 are SNHLY and FYNNEI. This CDR3 spans 10 amino acids. Deletions cut 1 base from V and 8 bases from J, with 2 bases between. The CDR3 bases are TGTGCCAGCAGTGAAGGAGGCTACACCTTC. Translated, it gives CASSEGGYTF.

The rearrangement links TRBV4-1 to TRBJ2-2, with D possibly matching TRBD2 (6 bases). V was clipped by 2 bases and J by 4 bases, with 17 bases between them. The germline CDR1 and CDR2 sequences are MGHRA and YSYEKL. This CDR3 has 17 amino acids. CDR3 region: CASSQSRRESSTGELFF. CDR3 nucleotides: TGCGCCAGCAGCCAAAGTCGGAGGGAGTCGTCCACCGGGGAGCTGTTTTTT.